Sequencing of this TCR beta chain was carried out in a study of glioma-infiltrating T cells after dendritic cell vaccination. Study summary: Dendritic cell vaccination trial patients had either newly diagnosed or recurrent glioblastoma. Between about 2003 and 2013, patients got autologous tumor lysate-pulsed dendritic cell vaccines.

The CDR3 consists of 16 residues. V lost 0 bases and J 1 base, leaving 10 bases between the germline ends. From germline, CDR1 is SGHRS and CDR2 YFSETQ. Data came from immunoSEQ multiplex PCR; TCRdb stores just in-frame clones and leaves some out. The sample lists tens of thousands of clones, over 70% occurring once. This TCR derives from a human donor with glioblastoma. This specimen consisted of blood, obtained before dendritic cell vaccination. The chain recombines TRBV5-1 with TRBJ2-2; a weak D match, TRBD1 (6 bases). The CDR3 loop reads CASSLGYRENTGELFF. The CDR3 bases are TGCGCCAGCAGCTTGGGCTACAGGGAGAACACCGGGGAGCTGTTTTTT.